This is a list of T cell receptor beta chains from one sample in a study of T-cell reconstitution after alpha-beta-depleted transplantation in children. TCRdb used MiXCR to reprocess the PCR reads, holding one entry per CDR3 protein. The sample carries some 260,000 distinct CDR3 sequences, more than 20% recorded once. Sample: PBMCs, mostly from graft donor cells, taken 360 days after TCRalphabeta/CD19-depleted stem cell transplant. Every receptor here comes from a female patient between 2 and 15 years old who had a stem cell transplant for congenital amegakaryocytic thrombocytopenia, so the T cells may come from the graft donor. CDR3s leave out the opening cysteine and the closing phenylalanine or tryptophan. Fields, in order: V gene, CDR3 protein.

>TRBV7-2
ASSLLAGAGELF
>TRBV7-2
ASSSWGSEQF
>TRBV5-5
ASSFGITEAF
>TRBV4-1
ASSQGGQAFTDTQY
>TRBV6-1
ASSLGTSHWKTQY
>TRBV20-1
SASGAGQGQMPQH
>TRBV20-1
SARDPGRTGTYEQY
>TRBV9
ASSATNGPITGYT
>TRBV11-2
ASLRGAEETQY
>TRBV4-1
ASSQGTSGFYTDTQY
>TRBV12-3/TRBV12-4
ASSLRQGTEAF
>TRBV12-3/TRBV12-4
ASTVQLPSGNTIY
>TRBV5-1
ASSLSGAFNSPLH
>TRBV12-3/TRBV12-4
ASSLPGPTYNEQF
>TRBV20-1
SAPRTGENTEAF
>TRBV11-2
ASSGGRTAYEQY
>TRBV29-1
SVGRTSGRGKETQY
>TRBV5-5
ASSLESWEVGNEQF
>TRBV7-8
ASSSESTGPWEGSNQPQH
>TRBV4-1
ASSGQDSNQPQH
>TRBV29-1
SFAAGRTGTDTQY
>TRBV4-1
ASSQGGDLSTEAF
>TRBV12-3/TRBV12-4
ASSLSSGNYGYT
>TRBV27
ASSSTGGVETQY
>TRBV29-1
SATSGTQDEQF
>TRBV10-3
AIKGDRGRTGELF
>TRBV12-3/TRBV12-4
ASSPGSRWAF
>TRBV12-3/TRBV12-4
ASSLGGRTEAF
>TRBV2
ASRVQGSTDTQY
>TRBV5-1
ASSLEPGQLSYEQY
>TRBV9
ASRGQANTGELF
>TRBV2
ASIGLAGANEQF
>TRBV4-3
ASSQGIGKETQY
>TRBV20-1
SAEVGETQY
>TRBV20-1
SARKKRMNTEAF
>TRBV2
ASSRDPATTDIQY
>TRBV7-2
ASSITGRNSYEQY
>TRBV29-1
SVEEFGQGRFEQY
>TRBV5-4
ASSKPPSPRYNEQF
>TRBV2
ASRSYGTVSYEQY
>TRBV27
ASSVAGHPGNEQF
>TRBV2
ASLENTGELF
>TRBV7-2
ASSPRAADTQY
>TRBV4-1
ASSQLPGLRYNEQF
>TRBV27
ASRRGLRNTEAF
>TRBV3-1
ASSQSGWGSEKLF
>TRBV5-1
ASSFGTGVGNSPLH
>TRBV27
ASSGLDTFWETQY
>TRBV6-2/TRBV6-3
ASRPGQGALYEQY
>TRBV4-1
ASSSQAHQPQH
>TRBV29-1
SVEDPTVNTEAF
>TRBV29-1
SVGTSGHYEQY
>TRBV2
ASSPDRQGGTEAF
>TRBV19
ASSIDPAPWGGELF